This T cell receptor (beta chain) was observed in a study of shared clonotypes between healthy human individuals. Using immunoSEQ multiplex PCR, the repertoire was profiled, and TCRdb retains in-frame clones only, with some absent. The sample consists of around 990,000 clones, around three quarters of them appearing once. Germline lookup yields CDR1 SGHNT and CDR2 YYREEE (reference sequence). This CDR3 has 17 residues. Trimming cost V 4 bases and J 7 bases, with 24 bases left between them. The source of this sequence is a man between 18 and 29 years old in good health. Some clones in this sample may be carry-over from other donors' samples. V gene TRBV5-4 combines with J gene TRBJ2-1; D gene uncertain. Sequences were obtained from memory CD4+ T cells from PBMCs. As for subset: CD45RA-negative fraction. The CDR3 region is CASSQNIRQALSNEQFF. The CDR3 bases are TGTGCCAGCAGCCAAAACATCCGGCAGGCCCTGTCGAATGAGCAGTTCTTC.